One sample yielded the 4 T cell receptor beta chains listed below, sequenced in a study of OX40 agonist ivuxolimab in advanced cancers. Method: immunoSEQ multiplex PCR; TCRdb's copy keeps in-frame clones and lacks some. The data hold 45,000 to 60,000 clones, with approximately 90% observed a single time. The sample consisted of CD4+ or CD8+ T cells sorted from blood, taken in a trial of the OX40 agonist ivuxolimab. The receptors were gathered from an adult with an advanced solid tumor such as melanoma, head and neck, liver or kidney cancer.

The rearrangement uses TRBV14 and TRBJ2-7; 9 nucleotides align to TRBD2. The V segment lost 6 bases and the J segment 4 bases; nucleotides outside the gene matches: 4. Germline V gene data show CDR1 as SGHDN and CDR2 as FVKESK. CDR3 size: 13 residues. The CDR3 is CASSVSGSYEQYF. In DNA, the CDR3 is TGTGCCAGCAGTGTTAGCGGGAGTTACGAGCAGTACTTC.

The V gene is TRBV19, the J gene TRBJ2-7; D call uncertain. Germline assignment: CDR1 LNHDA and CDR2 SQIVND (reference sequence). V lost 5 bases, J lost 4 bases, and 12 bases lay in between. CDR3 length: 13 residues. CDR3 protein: CASSFPGQYEQYF. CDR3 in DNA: TGTGCCAGTAGTTTCCCCGGGCAGTACGAGCAGTACTTC.

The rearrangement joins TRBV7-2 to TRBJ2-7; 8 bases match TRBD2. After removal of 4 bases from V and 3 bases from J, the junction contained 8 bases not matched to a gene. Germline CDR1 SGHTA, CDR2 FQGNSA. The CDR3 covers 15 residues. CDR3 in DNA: TGTGCCAGCAGCTCCTTAGCGGGAACTGTCTACGAGCAGTACTTC. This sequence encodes CASSSLAGTVYEQYF.

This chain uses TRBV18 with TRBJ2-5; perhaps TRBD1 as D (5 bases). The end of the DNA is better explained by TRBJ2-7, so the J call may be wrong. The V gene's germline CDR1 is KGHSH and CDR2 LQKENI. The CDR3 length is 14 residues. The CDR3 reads CASSATEGKSEQYF. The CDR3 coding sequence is TGTGCCAGCTCAGCGACAGAAGGGAAATCCGAGCAGTACTTC.